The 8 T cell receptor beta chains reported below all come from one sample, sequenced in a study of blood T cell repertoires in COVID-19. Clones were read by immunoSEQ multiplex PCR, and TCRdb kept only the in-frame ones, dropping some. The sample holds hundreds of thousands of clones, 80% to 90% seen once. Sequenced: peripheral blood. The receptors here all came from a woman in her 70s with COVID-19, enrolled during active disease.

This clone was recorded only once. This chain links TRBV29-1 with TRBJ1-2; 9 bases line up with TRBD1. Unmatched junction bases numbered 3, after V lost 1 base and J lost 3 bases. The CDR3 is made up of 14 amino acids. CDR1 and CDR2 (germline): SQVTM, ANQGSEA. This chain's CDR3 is CSVEGRTGDYGYTF. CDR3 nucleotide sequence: TGCAGCGTTGAAGGCCGGACAGGGGACTATGGCTACACCTTC.

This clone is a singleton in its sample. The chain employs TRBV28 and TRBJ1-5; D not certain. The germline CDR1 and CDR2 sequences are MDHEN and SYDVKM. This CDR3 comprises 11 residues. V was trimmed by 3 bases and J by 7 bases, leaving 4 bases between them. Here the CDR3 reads CASSFRQPQHF. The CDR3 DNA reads TGTGCCAGCAGTTTCCGGCAGCCCCAGCATTTT. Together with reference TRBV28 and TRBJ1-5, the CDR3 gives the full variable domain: DVKVTQSSRYLVKRTGEKVFLECVQDMDHENMFWYRQDPGLGLRLIYFSYDVKMKEKGDIPEGYSVSREKKERFSLILESASTNQTSMYLCASSFRQPQHFGDGTRLSIL.

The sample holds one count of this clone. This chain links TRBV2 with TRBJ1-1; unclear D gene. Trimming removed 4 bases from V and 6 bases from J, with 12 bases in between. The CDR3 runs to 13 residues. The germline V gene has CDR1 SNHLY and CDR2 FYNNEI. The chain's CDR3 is CASSVVAGPEAFF. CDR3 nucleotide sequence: TGTGCCAGCAGTGTGGTTGCCGGTCCTGAAGCTTTCTTT.

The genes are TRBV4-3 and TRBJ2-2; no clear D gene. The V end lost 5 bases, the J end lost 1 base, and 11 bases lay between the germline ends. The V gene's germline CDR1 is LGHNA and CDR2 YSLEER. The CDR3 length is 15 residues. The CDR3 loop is CASSVRVENTGELFF. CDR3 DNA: TGCGCCAGCAGCGTCCGGGTCGAGAACACCGGGGAGCTGTTTTTT.

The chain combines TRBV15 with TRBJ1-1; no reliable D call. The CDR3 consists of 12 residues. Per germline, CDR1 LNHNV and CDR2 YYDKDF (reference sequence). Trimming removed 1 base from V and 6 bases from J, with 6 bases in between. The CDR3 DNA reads TGTGCCACCAGCAGAGGCGGAGCTGAAGCTTTCTTT. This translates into CATSRGGAEAFF.

CDR3 sequence reads: CASSRGTSGSGEETQYF. The DNA of the CDR3 is TGTGCCAGCAGCCGTGGGACTAGCGGGTCAGGGGAAGAGACCCAGTACTTC. The chain joins TRBV7-6 to TRBJ2-5; 12 nucleotides align to TRBD2. CDR1 and CDR2 (germline): SGHVS, FNYEAQ. J lost 3 bases, V lost 5 bases, and 10 bases had no gene match. The CDR3 length is 17 residues.

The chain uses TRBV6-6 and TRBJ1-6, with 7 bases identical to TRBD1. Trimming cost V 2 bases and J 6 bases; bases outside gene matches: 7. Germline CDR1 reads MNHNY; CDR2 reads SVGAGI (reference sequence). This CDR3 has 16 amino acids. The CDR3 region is CASSYAGQSFNSPLHF. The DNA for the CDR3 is TGTGCCAGCAGTTACGCGGGACAGAGTTTTAATTCACCCCTCCACTTT.

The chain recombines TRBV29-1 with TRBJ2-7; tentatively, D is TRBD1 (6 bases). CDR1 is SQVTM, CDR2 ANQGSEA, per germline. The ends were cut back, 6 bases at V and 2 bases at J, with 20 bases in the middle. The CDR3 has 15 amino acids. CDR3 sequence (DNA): TGCAGCGTCTACAAGCTTATGACAGGTACCTACGAGCAGTACTTC. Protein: CSVYKLMTGTYEQYF.